This T cell receptor (beta chain) was identified during a study of cytomegalovirus exposure and HLA in healthy donors. Study-wide results and limits: The dataset shows that most TCR sequences were rare, while some public TCRs occurred in many donors. In a later analysis, V- and J-gene trimming of beta chains associated with a DCLRE1C missense variant, replicated independently. The study carried out a later analysis of TCR beta sequences. It associated 16,951 of them with specific HLA alleles at a false discovery rate of 0.05. Immune exposure was documented only through CMV serostatus.

Remarks on this clone: Its antigen is unknown.

The PCR was carried out with 60 Vbeta primers and 13 Jbeta primers. Using immunoSEQ multiplex PCR, the repertoire was profiled, and TCRdb retains in-frame clones only, with some absent. The profile covers about 130,000 clones, with approximately 83% appearing a single time and 2.5% to 4% taken by the ten largest. Trimming cost V 7 bases and J 4 bases, with 15 bases left between them. Germline CDR1 reads MDHEN; CDR2 reads SYDVKM. The CDR3 totals 14 residues. The sequence was obtained from a man in his forties in good health and CMV-seronegative. Sequenced input: PBMCs. This chain connects TRBV28 to TRBJ2-3; TRBD2 is a possible D gene (6 bases). CDR3 coding DNA: TGTGCCAGCACCGTTGGGGGGTCCCCAGATACGCAGTATTTT. This sequence encodes CASTVGGSPDTQYF.